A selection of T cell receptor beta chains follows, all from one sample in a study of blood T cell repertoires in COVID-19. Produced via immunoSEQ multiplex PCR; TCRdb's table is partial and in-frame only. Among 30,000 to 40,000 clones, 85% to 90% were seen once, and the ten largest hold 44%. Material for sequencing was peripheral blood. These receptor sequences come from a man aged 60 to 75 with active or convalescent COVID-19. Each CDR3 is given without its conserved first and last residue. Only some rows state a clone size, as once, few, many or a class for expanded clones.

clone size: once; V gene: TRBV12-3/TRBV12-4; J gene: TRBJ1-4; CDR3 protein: ASSLRLEKLF
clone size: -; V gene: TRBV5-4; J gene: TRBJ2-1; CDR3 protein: ASSSGLAGVYNEQF
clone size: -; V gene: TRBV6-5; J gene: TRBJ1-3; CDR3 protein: ASHPPGSGNTIY
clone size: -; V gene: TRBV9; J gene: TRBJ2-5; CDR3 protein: ASSRARNQETQY
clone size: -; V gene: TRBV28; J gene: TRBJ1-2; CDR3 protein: ASSFLGTGNYGYT
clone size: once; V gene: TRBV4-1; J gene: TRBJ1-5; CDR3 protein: ASSQGGGDSNQPQH
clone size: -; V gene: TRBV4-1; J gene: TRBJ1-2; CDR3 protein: ASSLTTGTDYGYT
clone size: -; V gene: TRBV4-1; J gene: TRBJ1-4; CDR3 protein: ASSQTGITNEKLF
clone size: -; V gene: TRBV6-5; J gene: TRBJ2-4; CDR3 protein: ASSYSTGAKNIQY
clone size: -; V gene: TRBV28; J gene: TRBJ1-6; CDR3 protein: ASTQGQGNSPLH
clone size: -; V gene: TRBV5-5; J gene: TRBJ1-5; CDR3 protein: ASSPDGQNSNQPQH
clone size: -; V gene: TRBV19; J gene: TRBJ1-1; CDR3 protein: AISDRGNTEAF
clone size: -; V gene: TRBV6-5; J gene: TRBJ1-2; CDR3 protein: ASSFGTDYGYT
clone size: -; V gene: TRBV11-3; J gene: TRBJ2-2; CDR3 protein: ASSQAQGPGELF
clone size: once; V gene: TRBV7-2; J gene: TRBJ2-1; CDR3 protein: ASSFGAGGYGVEQF
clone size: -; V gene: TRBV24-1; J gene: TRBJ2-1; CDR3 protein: ATSDPRAGSDEQF
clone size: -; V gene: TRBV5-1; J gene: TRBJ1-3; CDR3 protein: ASSGSTGTGNTIY
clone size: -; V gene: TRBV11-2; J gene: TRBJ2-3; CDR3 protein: ASSLDHGGIDTQY
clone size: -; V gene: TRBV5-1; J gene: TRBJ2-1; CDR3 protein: ASSLVVGGAGHEQF
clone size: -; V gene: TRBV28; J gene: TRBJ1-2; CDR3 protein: ASSLRRRYGYT
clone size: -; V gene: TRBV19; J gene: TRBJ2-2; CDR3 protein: ASSTPTTTGRTGELF
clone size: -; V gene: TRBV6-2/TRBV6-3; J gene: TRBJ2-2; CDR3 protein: ASSRQDSNTGELF
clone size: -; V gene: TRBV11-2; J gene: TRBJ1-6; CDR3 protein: ASSYPQGASNSPLH
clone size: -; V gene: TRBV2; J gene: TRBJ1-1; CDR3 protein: ASSEKGTLEAF
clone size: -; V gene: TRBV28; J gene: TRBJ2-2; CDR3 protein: ATLQTNTGELF